A single sample gave rise to the 18 T cell receptor beta chains below, sequenced in a study of cytomegalovirus exposure and HLA in healthy donors listed by TCRdb under 2017. The library was prepared using the immunoSEQ multiplex PCR assay. For the multiplex PCR, a mixture combining 60 forward primers for TCR Vbeta segments and 13 reverse primers for TCR Jbeta segments was used. TCRdb limited this immuneACCESS table to in-frame rearrangements with V and J called. A share of clones is missing; checked studies link under half to unresolved V genes, and the rest is unexplained. Here the sample has 110,000 to 150,000 clones; 55% to 85% occur a single time. The ten biggest clones cover less than 2.5% of the sample. The source material was PBMCs. The receptors shown here come from a man aged 40-49 years in good health and CMV-seronegative.

The rearrangement links TRBV6-4 to TRBJ2-3; 8 nucleotides align to TRBD2. This CDR3 comprises 16 residues. V lost 6 bases and J lost 2; bases outside the gene matches: 10. CDR1 is MRHNA and CDR2 is SNTAGT in the germline V gene. The CDR3 here is CASSAVAGSLTDTQYF. DNA for the CDR3: TGTGCCAGCAGCGCAGTAGCGGGGAGCCTCACAGATACGCAGTATTTT.

This chain links TRBV2 with TRBJ1-4, with D hard to call. The germline V gene encodes CDR1 SNHLY and CDR2 FYNNEI. V was shortened by 7 bases and J by 4 bases, with 10 bases between the two germline ends. The CDR3 runs 13 residues. DNA for the CDR3: TGTGCCAGCACTAGTGAGAGTAATGAAAAACTGTTTTTT. Translating gives CASTSESNEKLFF.

The sample holds a few counts of this clone. V usage is TRBV5-4 and J usage is TRBJ1-1, with 8 bases fitting TRBD1. Trimming cost V 4 bases and J 11 bases; bases outside gene matches: 7. The germline gives CDR1 SGHNT, CDR2 YYREEE (reference sequence). CDR3 length: 12 residues. The CDR3 DNA sequence: TGTGCCAGCAGCGGACAGGGACCAAGGGCTTTCTTT. Translating gives CASSGQGPRAFF.

V usage is TRBV19 and J usage is TRBJ2-7; D might be TRBD2 (6 bases). The germline V gene has CDR1 LNHDA and CDR2 SQIVND (reference sequence). This CDR3 is built from 15 residues. V was cut by 2 bases and J by 4 bases, with 15 bases left in between. CDR3 loop: CASSIRHHREYEQYF. CDR3 coding DNA: TGTGCCAGTAGTATACGACACCACCGGGAGTACGAGCAGTACTTC.

The chain has TRBV4-3 and TRBJ2-7; a possible D gene is TRBD2 (6 bases). The V and J ends lost 0 bases and 3 bases respectively, with 15 bases between them. Germline-derived CDR1 and CDR2 are LGHNA and YSLEER. The CDR3 runs to 16 residues. CDR3 coding DNA: TGCGCCAGCAGCCAAGACCTCGCCGGGAGAGGCTACGAGCAGTACTTC. Translated: CASSQDLAGRGYEQYF.

V gene TRBV13 combines with J gene TRBJ1-1; D is ambiguous. Germline V CDR1 and CDR2: PRHDT, FYEKMQ (reference sequence). Trimming removed 3 bases from V and 8 bases from J, with 10 bases in between. The CDR3 consists of 12 residues. The CDR3 DNA reads TGTGCCAGCAGCTTGGTCCTGGGCGAAGCTTTCTTT. This gives the protein CASSLVLGEAFF.

The CDR3 DNA reads as TGTGCCAGCAGCTTAGGCCGGTGGAGTGGTACTGAAGCTTTCTTT. Encoded protein: CASSLGRWSGTEAFF. The chain links TRBV13 to TRBJ1-1, with unresolved D. Looked up from germline, CDR1 is PRHDT and CDR2 is FYEKMQ (reference sequence). The CDR3 sequence is 15 residues long. Trimming removed 0 bases from V and 5 bases from J, with 13 bases in between.

V is TRBV5-1 and J is TRBJ1-5; 8 nucleotides line up with TRBD1. Germline assignment: CDR1 SGHRS and CDR2 YFSETQ. There are 15 residues in the CDR3. V lost 4 bases, J lost 2 bases, and 5 bases stayed unmatched. The CDR3 DNA reads as TGCGCCAGCAGCCTGGACAGGGCAGGCAATCAGCCCCAGCATTTT. This sequence encodes CASSLDRAGNQPQHF. Full variable domain (remainder filled in from reference TRBV5-1 and TRBJ1-5): KAGVTQTPRYLIKTRGQQVTLSCSPISGHRSVSWYQQTPGQGLQFLFEYFSETQRNKGNFPGRFSGRQFSNSRSEMNVSTLELGDSALYLCASSLDRAGNQPQHFGDGTRLSIL.

This clone was observed a few times. This sequence joins TRBV30 and TRBJ1-6; D might be TRBD1 (6 bases). The ends were cut back, 4 bases at V and 8 bases at J, with 12 bases in the middle. The CDR3 spans 13 residues. The germline gives CDR1 GTSNPN, CDR2 SVGIG (reference sequence). CDR3 coding DNA: TGTGCCTGGAACCAGGGGAGGGATTCACCCCTCCACTTT. Translation gives CAWNQGRDSPLHF.

The gene calls are TRBV30 and TRBJ1-5; a weak D match, TRBD1 (5 bases). Germline-derived CDR1 and CDR2 are GTSNPN and SVGIG (reference sequence). The CDR3 contains 16 residues. With 1 base removed from V and 1 base from J, the gap between germline ends came to 14 bases. The CDR3 nucleotides read TGTGCCTGGAGTGGTGGCGGCTCAGGGAGCAATCAGCCCCAGCATTTT. It is translated as CAWSGGGSGSNQPQHF.

This clone showed up just a few times. V gene TRBV6-6 combines with J gene TRBJ1-6; D might be TRBD1 (6 bases). The V gene's germline CDR1 is MNHNY and CDR2 SVGAGI (reference sequence). CDR3 length: 16 residues. Trimming took off 5 bases at V and 0 bases at J, with 11 bases between the two ends. The chain's CDR3 is CASSTGPGSYNSPLHF. For the CDR3, the DNA is TGTGCCAGCAGTACAGGGCCCGGCTCCTATAATTCACCCCTCCACTTT.

CDR3 nucleotide sequence: TGTGCCAGCAGCCAGGACTACACAGATACGCAGTATTTT. Translation gives CASSQDYTDTQYF. The chain combines TRBV13 with TRBJ2-3, with a weak D call TRBD2 (6 bases). Germline V gene lookup returns CDR1 PRHDT and CDR2 FYEKMQ (reference sequence). This CDR3 has 13 amino acids. The V end lost 5 bases, the J end lost 2 bases, and 8 bases lay between the germline ends.

This clone was seen more than once but under ten times. The chain has TRBV4-3 and TRBJ1-4, with 7 positions matching TRBD1. The germline V gene has CDR1 LGHNA and CDR2 YSLEER. V lost 0 bases to trimming and J lost 4 bases; unmatched junction nucleotides: 14. The length of the CDR3 is 19 residues. The CDR3 bases are TGCGCCAGCAGCCAAGATCCCCCCAGGGGGGTAGGCCATAATGAAAAACTGTTTTTT. Translating gives CASSQDPPRGVGHNEKLFF.

For the CDR3, the DNA is TGTGCCAGCAGCTTTGTAGAGGCCAACACCGGGGAGCTGTTTTTT. Its protein is CASSFVEANTGELFF. The chain is built from TRBV7-6 and TRBJ2-2; D gene uncertain. CDR1 is SGHVS, CDR2 FNYEAQ, per germline. Trimming removed 3 bases at V and 2 bases at J, with 10 bases between. CDR3 size: 15 residues.

V usage is TRBV18 and J usage is TRBJ2-7, with TRBD1 matching 8 bases. Per the germline V gene, CDR1 is KGHSH and CDR2 is LQKENI. The CDR3 has 12 residues. V was pared by 3 bases and J by 5 bases, with 0 bases of the junction left unmatched. The CDR3 protein is CASSPDRDEQYF. CDR3 nucleotides: TGTGCCAGCTCACCGGACAGGGACGAGCAGTACTTC.

The chain joins TRBV9 to TRBJ2-5; no clear D. This CDR3 contains 14 residues. Germline CDR1 reads SGDLS; CDR2 reads YYNGEE. V lost 0 bases, J lost 5 bases, and 11 bases lay in between. The CDR3 DNA is TGTGCCAGCAGCGTAGTGGGCTCAGGTGAGACCCAGTACTTC. Amino acids: CASSVVGSGETQYF.

This clone has just one count. The rearrangement joins TRBV7-8 to TRBJ1-3; D may be TRBD1 (6 bases). V lost 1 base to trimming and J lost 9 bases, with 16 bases between them. The CDR3 totals 15 residues. Germline V gene sequence: CDR1 SGHVS, CDR2 FQNEAQ. The CDR3 DNA reads as TGTGCCAGCAGCTTAGTTGTGGGGGCCTACGGCACCATATATTTT. It is translated as CASSLVVGAYGTIYF.

The chain has TRBV5-8 and TRBJ2-1, with 9 bases fitting TRBD2. Germline CDR1 SGHTS, CDR2 YDEGEE. V was clipped by 0 bases and J by 5 bases; unmatched bases: 3. The CDR3 is made up of 15 amino acids. In DNA, the CDR3 is TGTGCCAGCAGCTTGGGCCTAGCGGGAAACAATGAGCAGTTCTTC. It yields the protein CASSLGLAGNNEQFF.